The clone carrying this TCR beta chain has just one count. Its antigen is not known. Data came from immunoSEQ multiplex PCR; TCRdb stores just in-frame clones and leaves some out. Altogether 35,000 to 45,000 clones are present, 60% to 85% being singletons, with the ten largest covering about 24%. The entry originates in a study of OX40 agonist ivuxolimab in advanced cancers. Study information: Prior checkpoint blockade (anti-PD-1, anti-PD-L1 or anti-CTLA-4) was permitted; approximately 40% had it.

General study findings and limits: The expanded peripheral T cells' antigen specificity was not determined.

Germline V gene sequence: CDR1 SNHLY, CDR2 FYNNEI. Trimming took 10 bases from V and 10 from J; bases not matched to a gene: 16. The CDR3 runs 15 residues. The genes are TRBV2 and TRBJ1-4, with 9 bases aligning to TRBD1. This TCR was sampled from an adult with an advanced solid tumor such as melanoma, head and neck, liver or kidney cancer. This sample comprised CD4+ or CD8+ T cells sorted from blood, obtained in a trial of the OX40 agonist ivuxolimab. CDR3 region: CATSPTGTGTGKLFF. CDR3 nucleotide sequence: TGTGCCACAAGCCCGACCGGGACAGGGACCGGAAAACTGTTTTTT.